This T cell receptor beta chain was documented in a study of blood T cell repertoires in COVID-19. Whole-study context: Whether acute or convalescent, the COVID-19 samples came from the United States, Italy and Spain. From T cells, B-cell-depleted T cells, or PBMCs came the material, which was cDNA or gDNA.

In the original workflow: It was from reference gene primer amplification that nucleated cell counts were estimated. Clones were read by immunoSEQ multiplex PCR, and TCRdb kept only the in-frame ones, dropping some. That table gives V, J and clone size, and the DNA gave D and trimming. Among some 320,000 clones, roughly 90% were seen once, and the ten largest hold 11%. Seattle-derived patients entered the study during active infection and were followed longitudinally. Sequences were obtained from peripheral blood. This receptor was obtained from a woman in her twenties or thirties with COVID-19, enrolled during active disease.

The CDR3 sequence: CASSQVGWGGTEAFF. DNA for the CDR3: TGTGCCAGCAGCCAAGTCGGGTGGGGGGGCACTGAAGCTTTCTTT. This rearrangement joins TRBV14 to TRBJ1-1; D might be TRBD1 (5 bases). Germline V gene lookup returns CDR1 SGHDN and CDR2 FVKESK. The V gene lost 1 base and the J gene lost 4 bases, with 13 bases spanning the gap. This CDR3 is 15 amino acids long.